The 22 T cell receptor beta chains listed next were all sequenced from one sample in a study of blood T cell repertoires in COVID-19. Clones were read by immunoSEQ multiplex PCR, and TCRdb kept only the in-frame ones, dropping some. Among a few hundred thousand clones listed, more than 70% were seen once. Input material: peripheral blood. These receptors came from a woman in her 30s with COVID-19, enrolled during active disease.

The genes are TRBV6-5 and TRBJ2-1; TRBD2 aligns across 13 bases. The CDR3 is 13 amino acids. The V and J ends lost 7 bases and 9 bases, in that order; junction bases with no gene match: 3. Germline V gives CDR1 MNHEY, CDR2 SVGAGI. CDR3 nucleotides: TGTGCCAGCACGGGACTAGCGGGAAGTGAGCAGTTCTTC. It codes for CASTGLAGSEQFF.

This chain joins TRBV5-4 and TRBJ2-7; 8 positions agree with TRBD1. From germline, CDR1 is SGHNT and CDR2 YYREEE (reference sequence). The V and J ends lost 0 bases and 5 bases, in that order; junction bases with no gene match: 7. This CDR3 has 15 amino acids. The CDR3 loop reads CASSLGTGPPNEQYF. CDR3 bases: TGTGCCAGCAGCTTGGGGACAGGGCCCCCTAACGAGCAGTACTTC.

This chain uses TRBV14 with TRBJ1-4; 8 bases map to TRBD1. This CDR3 comprises 15 residues. Germline lookup yields CDR1 SGHDN and CDR2 FVKESK. The ends lost 3 bases at V and 4 bases at J; junction bases unmatched: 4. DNA for the CDR3: TGTGCCAGCAGCCACCGACAGGGGAATAATGAAAAACTGTTTTTT. It is translated as CASSHRQGNNEKLFF.

The CDR3 sequence is CASSEWQGRTGELFF. The CDR3 DNA follows: TGTGCCAGCAGTGAATGGCAGGGTAGGACCGGGGAGCTGTTTTTT. The chain has TRBV25-1 and TRBJ2-2; D may be TRBD1 (5 bases). The V gene lost 1 base and the J gene lost 5 bases, with 11 bases spanning the gap. CDR3 length: 15 residues. Germline CDR1 is MGHDK and CDR2 is SYGVNS.

The rearrangement joins TRBV7-3 to TRBJ2-5; possibly TRBD1 for D (7 bases). V was clipped by 5 bases and J by 5 bases, with 12 bases between them. Per germline, CDR1 SGHTA and CDR2 FQGTGA. CDR3 length: 13 residues. CDR3 sequence (DNA): TGTGCCAGCAGCAAGACAGGGAGGGAGACCCAGTACTTC. This translates into CASSKTGRETQYF.

This clone was seen only once. In nucleotides, the CDR3 is TGCGCCAGCACCGGACAGGCCAACTCACCCCTCCACTTT. The encoded protein is CASTGQANSPLHF. V and J are TRBV10-2 and TRBJ1-6, with TRBD1 matching 7 bases. V lost 7 bases to trimming and J lost 10 bases; unmatched junction nucleotides: 7. Germline V CDR1 and CDR2: WSHSY, SAAADI. CDR3 length: 13 residues.

Turning to this clone: At the DNA level, this CDR3 is encoded by other sequences in the same sample as well. V usage is TRBV27 and J usage is TRBJ2-1, with 12 bases matching TRBD2. CDR1 is MNHEY, CDR2 SMNVEV, per germline (reference sequence). V shed 4 bases and J 7 bases; nucleotides not matched to a gene: 5. There are 15 residues in the CDR3. For the CDR3, the DNA is TGTGCCAGCAGTTCTCTAGCGGGAGGGCGTAATGAGCAGTTCTTC. This gives the protein CASSSLAGGRNEQFF.

This chain uses TRBV9 with TRBJ2-7; D gene ambiguous. There are 14 residues in the CDR3. The germline V and J ends were trimmed by 0 bases and 2 bases, with 9 bases remaining between them. Germline V gene sequence: CDR1 SGDLS, CDR2 YYNGEE. CDR3: CASSVGSSTYEQYF. For the CDR3, the DNA is TGTGCCAGCAGCGTAGGTAGCAGCACCTACGAGCAGTACTTC.

The chain uses TRBV6-5 and TRBJ1-3, with D unresolved. Looked up from germline, CDR1 is MNHEY and CDR2 is SVGAGI. The ends were cut back, 10 bases at V and 4 bases at J, with 8 bases in the middle. The CDR3 has 11 amino acids. Written as DNA, the CDR3 is TGTGCCACGATACAGGGAAACACCATATATTTT. Translation: CATIQGNTIYF.

This sequence joins TRBV5-5 and TRBJ2-7; TRBD2 might be the D (5 bases). Trimming took 0 bases from V and 2 from J, leaving 9 bases between them. The CDR3 runs to 14 residues. CDR1 SGHKS and CDR2 YYEKEE come from the germline V gene (reference sequence). The CDR3 protein is CASSLVSGTYEQYF. In nucleotides, the CDR3 is TGTGCCAGCAGCTTGGTTTCCGGGACCTACGAGCAGTACTTC.

The chain couples TRBV9 to TRBJ1-2, with D unresolved. The CDR3 has 12 amino acids. V was pared by 4 bases and J by 4 bases, with 8 bases between. The V gene's germline CDR1 is SGDLS and CDR2 YYNGEE. The CDR3 is CASSPRGYGYTF. The CDR3 bases are TGTGCCAGCAGCCCTCGAGGCTATGGCTACACCTTC.

The chain employs TRBV19 and TRBJ1-1, with D perhaps matching TRBD1 (5 bases). The germline gives CDR1 LNHDA, CDR2 SQIVND (reference sequence). Trimming took off 2 bases at V and 3 bases at J, with 10 bases between the two ends. This CDR3 has 14 amino acids. The CDR3 protein is CASSIYRRDTEAFF. Here the CDR3 DNA reads TGTGCCAGTAGTATATACAGGAGGGACACTGAAGCTTTCTTT.

The count of this clone is one. This chain links TRBV18 with TRBJ2-6; the D gene is possibly TRBD1 (6 bases). The CDR3 runs to 17 residues. V lost 4 bases to trimming and J lost 2 bases, with 15 bases between them. Germline assignment: CDR1 KGHSH and CDR2 LQKENI. Here the CDR3 reads CASSRNRDATGANVLTF. The CDR3 DNA is TGTGCCAGCTCACGGAACAGGGATGCTACTGGGGCCAACGTCCTGACTTTC.

The chain joins TRBV4-3 to TRBJ1-1; D remains unclear. Germline assignment: CDR1 LGHNA and CDR2 YSLEER. CDR3 length equals 15 residues. Trimming stripped 1 base from V and 3 bases from J, with 12 bases between. Here the CDR3 reads CASSQVSVGDTEAFF. Written as DNA, the CDR3 is TGCGCCAGCAGCCAAGTTTCGGTCGGGGACACTGAAGCTTTCTTT.

This clone was counted a single time. This chain connects TRBV7-8 to TRBJ1-5; perhaps TRBD1 as D (5 bases). There are 14 residues in the CDR3. V was shortened by 3 bases and J by 4 bases, with 10 bases between the two germline ends. Germline V CDR1 and CDR2: SGHVS, FQNEAQ. The CDR3 protein is CASSFRVENQPQHF. CDR3 bases: TGTGCCAGCAGCTTCAGGGTTGAGAATCAGCCCCAGCATTTT.

The CDR3: CSVEDSPWGRAPHLWDNEQFF. The CDR3, as DNA: TGCAGCGTTGAAGATTCCCCGTGGGGGAGGGCGCCCCACCTTTGGGACAATGAGCAGTTCTTC. The chain joins TRBV29-1 to TRBJ2-1; the match to TRBD2 covers 7 bases. CDR1 is SQVTM and CDR2 is ANQGSEA in the germline V gene. With V trimmed by 0 bases and J by 5 bases, 25 bases remained unmatched. The CDR3 consists of 21 residues.

This chain links TRBV2 with TRBJ2-7, with D possibly being TRBD2 (6 bases). The CDR3 runs to 14 residues. From germline, CDR1 is SNHLY and CDR2 FYNNEI. Trimming cost V 7 bases and J 2 bases, with 15 bases left between them. The CDR3 sequence is CASTKTSSTYEQYF. CDR3 sequence (DNA): TGTGCCAGCACTAAAACTAGCTCGACCTACGAGCAGTACTTC.

The rearrangement uses TRBV5-1 and TRBJ1-2; the match to TRBD1 covers 11 bases. The CDR3 is made up of 15 amino acids. Germline loops: CDR1 SGHRS, CDR2 YFSETQ. The V and J ends lost 3 bases and 6 bases, in that order; junction bases with no gene match: 7. CDR3 protein: CASSSSGTGGNGYTF. Written as DNA, the CDR3 is TGCGCCAGCAGCTCCTCGGGGACAGGGGGTAATGGCTACACCTTC. The whole variable domain, filled in from reference TRBV5-1 and TRBJ1-2, reads KAGVTQTPRYLIKTRGQQVTLSCSPISGHRSVSWYQQTPGQGLQFLFEYFSETQRNKGNFPGRFSGRQFSNSRSEMNVSTLELGDSALYLCASSSSGTGGNGYTFGSGTRLTVV.

The genes are TRBV11-2 and TRBJ2-7, with 7 bases fitting TRBD1. This CDR3 comprises 15 residues. Trimming removed 1 base from V and 4 bases from J; junction bases left unmatched: 7. From germline, CDR1 is SGHAT and CDR2 FQNNGV. The CDR3: CASSLGETGLYEQYF. CDR3 sequence (DNA): TGTGCCAGCAGCTTAGGAGAGACAGGGTTATACGAGCAGTACTTC.

The CDR3 DNA sequence: TGTGCCAGCAGTTACGCAGGACTACATAATTCACCCCTCCACTTT. This gives the protein CASSYAGLHNSPLHF. This chain connects TRBV6-6 to TRBJ1-6, with D unresolved. Germline CDR1 reads MNHNY; CDR2 reads SVGAGI (reference sequence). This CDR3 has 15 residues. The V end lost 2 bases, the J end lost 5 bases, and 10 bases lay between the germline ends.

The rearrangement joins TRBV5-6 to TRBJ2-7; D might be TRBD1 (6 bases). Trimming cost V 4 bases and J 5 bases, with 13 bases left between them. This CDR3 is 13 amino acids long. Per germline, CDR1 SGHDT and CDR2 YYEEEE. Written as DNA, the CDR3 is TGTGCCAGCAGCGGGGACATGAACCACGAGCAGTACTTC. Its translation: CASSGDMNHEQYF.

V gene TRBV27 combines with J gene TRBJ1-1; 7 bases map to TRBD1. CDR3 length: 13 amino acids. Germline CDR1 and CDR2: MNHEY and SMNVEV (reference sequence). The J segment lost 6 bases and the V segment lost 2 bases, leaving 3 bases of the junction unmatched. The CDR3 bases are TGTGCCAGCAGTTTAAGGGGGCGAGCTGAAGCTTTCTTT. Amino acid sequence: CASSLRGRAEAFF.